This T cell receptor beta chain came from a study of cytomegalovirus exposure and HLA in healthy donors. Study background: A data release that came early held tens of millions of unique TCRs from HLA-typed donors.

Amplification used 60 Vbeta primers and 13 Jbeta primers. Only in-frame clones appear in the TCRdb table, and some are missing; sequencing was by immunoSEQ multiplex PCR. The sample includes some 51,000 clones, 55% to 85% of them seen just once. The source material was PBMCs. The source is a man aged 35 to 55 in good health and CMV-seropositive.

The CDR3 is CASSLVSTEAFF. CDR3 nucleotides: TGTGCCAGCAGCTTGGTATCCACTGAAGCTTTCTTT. This chain uses TRBV5-6 with TRBJ1-1; D gene unclear. Germline CDR1 reads SGHDT; CDR2 reads YYEEEE. The CDR3 has 12 residues. Deletions cut 0 bases from V and 4 bases from J, with 4 bases between.